This T cell receptor beta chain derives from a study of spatial heterogeneity in lung cancer (dated by TCRdb to the late 2010s). Regarding the complete study: Beta-chain transcripts were consistently detected in greater numbers than alpha-chain transcripts, which likely reflects a higher abundance of beta-chain transcripts. In tumor regions, TCR transcript counts showed a strong correlation with a T cell transcriptional module score from matched bulk RNA-seq. In the raw uncorrected reads, each unique combination of TCR and UMI appeared more than ten times on average. The study quantitatively compared TCR alpha and beta repertoires across multiple tumor regions, matched nontumor lung and blood in non-small cell lung cancer. Nonsynonymous mutation counts, determined by whole-exome sequencing of tumor tissue, were related to features of the TCR repertoire. Both alpha and beta chains were TCR-sequenced in hundreds of tumor regions, under 70 matched nontumor lung samples and 56 PBMC samples obtained at surgery. The study at large found these results: The count of ubiquitous expanded TCRs correlated with the count of ubiquitous nonsynonymous mutations, and the count of regional expanded TCRs correlated with the count of regional nonsynonymous mutations. The number of expanded intratumoral alpha and beta TCRs correlated with the tumor nonsynonymous mutation count. Additional single-cell paired TCR alpha and beta sequencing was considered necessary to confirm, at a functional level, the hypothesis that regional TCRs recognize regional mutations. TCR-seq was estimated to cover only approximately 6.3% of tumor T cells for alpha chains and approximately 13% for beta chains.

This clonotype was seen repeatedly, ten times or more. This clone's antigen is unknown. No quality values exist for individual bases; no much larger clone is one base distant. Since it is a stray read in a library aimed at alpha chains, this beta chain has a size that is not meaningful. This specimen's time point label, per the study, means: sample taken at primary tumor resection. Donors were some 78 patients with early-stage, untreated non-small cell lung cancer from the lung TRACERx cohort. TCR sequencing used whole RNA extracted from tumor and nontumor lung tissue, or from cryopreserved PBMC samples, without cell sorting. Patients were selected for TCR sequencing only if sufficient RNA was available from at least two tumor regions. A lung pathologist reviewed the tumor and adjacent nontumor lung specimens before the specimens were selected. Receptor amplification or capture employed 5' RACE. Sequencing took place on a NextSeq 500. The TCR library protocol attached a unique molecular identifier to each TCR cDNA molecule to allow correction of PCR and sequencing errors. On the study's bioinformatics: TCR identification, UMI-based error correction and CDR3 extraction were all carried out with Decombinator tools. Expanded TCRs were defined as those above a frequency of 2 per 1,000, corresponding to the top 1% of the tumor frequency distribution. Expanded tumor TCRs were classed as regional if statistically deemed absent (corrected P<0.05) from at least one tumor region, otherwise ubiquitous. Rényi diversity was computed with the R vegan package after subsampling each repertoire 100 times to 5,000 TCRs. CDR3 similarity networks were constructed using string-kernel similarity of amino acid triplets, with links drawn between CDR3s whose pairwise similarity was above 0.82. TCRdb ran its own pipeline on the public reads, namely fastp trimming at Q25 and MiXCR clone calling, and kept in-frame beta chains. CDR3 protein sequences are deduplicated, and each keeps its most common genes and DNA. TCRdb's processing, not the authors', yielded these V and J calls. The sample records around 15,000 distinct CDR3 sequences, approximately 6.5% of which are singletons. The ten most abundant clones make up around a fifth of the sample.

CDR1 MNHNY and CDR2 SVGAGI were looked up in the germline V gene (reference sequence). Spanning cysteine to phenylalanine, the CDR3 consists of 14 amino acids. Only the CDR3 part of the read is kept: 42 bases, read in frame from the first base. Between the V and J ends, shortened by 7 bases and 3 bases respectively, the junction contains 15 bases. The TCR comes from a female donor with early-stage non-small cell lung cancer. The material was lung tumor tissue, obtained at surgery. The sequence joins TRBV6-6 to TRBJ2-5; a tentative D call is TRBD1 (6 bases match). The nucleotides read TGTGCCAGCATCGACCCGGGACAAAAAGAGACCCAGTACTTC. Translated, it gives CASIDPGQKETQYF.